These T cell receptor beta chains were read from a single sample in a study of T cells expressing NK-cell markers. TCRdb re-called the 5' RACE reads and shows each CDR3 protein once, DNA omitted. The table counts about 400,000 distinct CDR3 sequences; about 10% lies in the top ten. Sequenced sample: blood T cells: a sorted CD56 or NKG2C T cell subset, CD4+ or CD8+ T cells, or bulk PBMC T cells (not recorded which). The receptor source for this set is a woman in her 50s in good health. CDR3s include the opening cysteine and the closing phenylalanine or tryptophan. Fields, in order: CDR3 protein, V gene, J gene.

CDR3 protein: CASSLDGSSYNEQFF
V gene: TRBV5-1
J gene: TRBJ2-1

CDR3 protein: CASSQDLPGNEQFF
V gene: TRBV14
J gene: TRBJ2-1

CDR3 protein: CASSAGLRTDTQYF
V gene: TRBV12-3/TRBV12-4
J gene: TRBJ2-3

CDR3 protein: CASSPQGRGDNEQFF
V gene: TRBV7-9
J gene: TRBJ2-1

CDR3 protein: CASSLAPGSNQPQHF
V gene: TRBV5-1
J gene: TRBJ1-5

CDR3 protein: CASTETGISYEQYF
V gene: TRBV5-1
J gene: TRBJ2-7

CDR3 protein: CASSQGSGSSNQPQHF
V gene: TRBV3-1
J gene: TRBJ1-5

CDR3 protein: CSVERISTDTQYF
V gene: TRBV29-1
J gene: TRBJ2-3

CDR3 protein: CASSSSQSSYNEQFF
V gene: TRBV7-9
J gene: TRBJ2-1

CDR3 protein: CASSAHTENTGELFF
V gene: TRBV21-1
J gene: TRBJ2-2

CDR3 protein: CASSLLYGETYNEQFF
V gene: TRBV7-2
J gene: TRBJ2-1

CDR3 protein: CATTPRGIAAYEQYF
V gene: TRBV11-2
J gene: TRBJ2-7

CDR3 protein: CASSFLYEQFF
V gene: TRBV7-3
J gene: TRBJ2-1

CDR3 protein: CASSLEGRDTDTQYF
V gene: TRBV7-6
J gene: TRBJ2-3

CDR3 protein: CASSLSAGEGYTDTQYF
V gene: TRBV7-2
J gene: TRBJ2-3

CDR3 protein: CASSPPWMREARSSYEQYF
V gene: TRBV5-1
J gene: TRBJ2-7

CDR3 protein: CAWRGGRLAGGNTGELFF
V gene: TRBV30
J gene: TRBJ2-2

CDR3 protein: CSVSGMGSYEQYF
V gene: TRBV20-1
J gene: TRBJ2-7

CDR3 protein: CAYDRGLKTQYF
V gene: TRBV30
J gene: TRBJ2-5

CDR3 protein: CASSLGSQGFTQYF
V gene: TRBV12-3/TRBV12-4
J gene: TRBJ2-3

CDR3 protein: CASSLGRGANTGELFF
V gene: TRBV11-2
J gene: TRBJ2-2

CDR3 protein: CASSYAALWDQPQHF
V gene: TRBV12-3/TRBV12-4
J gene: TRBJ1-5

CDR3 protein: CASSPGLALRETQYF
V gene: TRBV7-9
J gene: TRBJ2-5

CDR3 protein: CASSIQDLYNEQFF
V gene: TRBV19
J gene: TRBJ2-1

CDR3 protein: CSVEPQVYNEQFF
V gene: TRBV29-1
J gene: TRBJ2-1

CDR3 protein: CASGSLRDRVLGGELFF
V gene: TRBV11-2
J gene: TRBJ2-2

CDR3 protein: CASNLQNTGTNEQFF
V gene: TRBV12-3/TRBV12-4
J gene: TRBJ2-1

CDR3 protein: CASSVVEGLYEQYF
V gene: TRBV5-1
J gene: TRBJ2-7

CDR3 protein: CSARVAGVLSSYNEQFF
V gene: TRBV20-1
J gene: TRBJ2-1

CDR3 protein: CATSGTDSGELFF
V gene: TRBV27
J gene: TRBJ2-2

CDR3 protein: CSADQGWSTDTQYF
V gene: TRBV29-1
J gene: TRBJ2-3

CDR3 protein: CASSLTGGDGYTF
V gene: TRBV5-6
J gene: TRBJ1-2

CDR3 protein: CASSFGSNTEAFF
V gene: TRBV12-3/TRBV12-4
J gene: TRBJ1-1

CDR3 protein: CAISEWTSGLGSYNEQFF
V gene: TRBV10-3
J gene: TRBJ2-1

CDR3 protein: CASSVGLEGWEQFF
V gene: TRBV9
J gene: TRBJ2-1

CDR3 protein: CASSSGTSGSSSSYNEQFF
V gene: TRBV5-1
J gene: TRBJ2-1

CDR3 protein: CASSLSQGLGGELFF
V gene: TRBV27
J gene: TRBJ2-2

CDR3 protein: CAISAGTAANYGYTF
V gene: TRBV10-3
J gene: TRBJ1-2

CDR3 protein: CSARSGQLSNTEAFF
V gene: TRBV20-1
J gene: TRBJ1-1

CDR3 protein: CASSDLGLAGDYEQYF
V gene: TRBV28
J gene: TRBJ2-7

CDR3 protein: CASIPLAGLSNEQFF
V gene: TRBV7-7
J gene: TRBJ2-1

CDR3 protein: CASSPLDRKQETQYF
V gene: TRBV27
J gene: TRBJ2-5

CDR3 protein: CASSLGATRKNEQFF
V gene: TRBV5-1
J gene: TRBJ2-1

CDR3 protein: CASSSRAGRTGNTIYF
V gene: TRBV12-3/TRBV12-4
J gene: TRBJ1-3

CDR3 protein: CASSQLSSYNEQFF
V gene: TRBV12-3/TRBV12-4
J gene: TRBJ2-1

CDR3 protein: CASSREREGLGNEQFF
V gene: TRBV19
J gene: TRBJ2-1

CDR3 protein: CSANVDFTFNEQFF
V gene: TRBV20-1
J gene: TRBJ2-1

CDR3 protein: CASSSDPGTGRGGETQYF
V gene: TRBV5-1
J gene: TRBJ2-5

CDR3 protein: CASSPRSGGLGNEQFF
V gene: TRBV5-1
J gene: TRBJ2-1

CDR3 protein: CASSEEYTDTQYF
V gene: TRBV10-1
J gene: TRBJ2-3

CDR3 protein: CASSVARTNTGELFF
V gene: TRBV9
J gene: TRBJ2-2

CDR3 protein: CASSQGQGAEAFF
V gene: TRBV6-5
J gene: TRBJ1-1

CDR3 protein: CASRYSGRALYNEQFF
V gene: TRBV11-2
J gene: TRBJ2-1

CDR3 protein: CASSRQGISYNEQFF
V gene: TRBV12-3/TRBV12-4
J gene: TRBJ2-1

CDR3 protein: CASTSTGLSYNEQFF
V gene: TRBV28
J gene: TRBJ2-1